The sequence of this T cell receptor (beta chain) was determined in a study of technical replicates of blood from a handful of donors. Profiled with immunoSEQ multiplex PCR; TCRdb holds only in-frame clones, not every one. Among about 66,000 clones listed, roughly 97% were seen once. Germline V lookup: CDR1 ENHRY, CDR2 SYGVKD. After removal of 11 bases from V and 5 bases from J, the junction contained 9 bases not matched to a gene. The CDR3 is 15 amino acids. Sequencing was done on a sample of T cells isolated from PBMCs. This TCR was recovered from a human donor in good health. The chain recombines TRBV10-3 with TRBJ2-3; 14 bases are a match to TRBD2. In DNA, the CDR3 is TGTGCCCCTACCCGGGGGACTAGCGGGAGAGATACGCAGTATTTT. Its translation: CAPTRGTSGRDTQYF.